This TCR beta chain was sequenced in a study of cytomegalovirus exposure and HLA in healthy donors. Sequencing was performed with immunoSEQ multiplex PCR; in TCRdb, only in-frame clones are kept and a portion is missing. The sample has hundreds of thousands of clones; roughly 90% are singletons. Study-level findings and limits: Within the 100 to 150 validation repertoires, first-cohort TCR clusters tended to co-occur, according to a later analysis.

This clone was counted once. Its specificity is not known. Trimming took 8 bases from V and 0 from J; bases not matched to a gene: 10. This CDR3 has 15 amino acids. Germline CDR1 is MNHEY and CDR2 is SMNVEV (reference sequence). The receptor comes from a woman aged 18 to 35 in good health and CMV-seronegative. Source material: PBMCs. The V gene is TRBV27, the J gene TRBJ2-7, with 7 nucleotides matching TRBD2. CDR3 protein: CASSVSGISSYEQYF. DNA for the CDR3: TGTGCCAGCTCCGTGAGCGGGATTAGCTCCTACGAGCAGTACTTC.